This TCR beta chain originates from a study of T cells in Graves' hyperthyroidism and ophthalmopathy. Using RNA transcripts as the source, TCR beta CDR3 regions were amplified. Researchers ran a first-round RT-PCR on the TCR CDR3 using the HTBI primer set. Via MiXCR, TCRdb re-called the multiplex PCR reads, giving one row per CDR3 protein. The sample shows some 690,000 distinct CDR3 sequences, 17% of them seen only once. CDR1 is DFQATT, CDR2 SNEGSKA, per germline (reference sequence). The CDR3 extends over 14 amino acids. V lost 7 bases and J lost 3, with 15 bases in between. The sequenced sample was blood. The rearrangement links TRBV20-1 to TRBJ2-2, with D uncertain. The sequence came from a man aged 50-60 years with Graves' hyperthyroidism. CDR3 coding DNA: TGCAGTGTAAGCCATCAGGAGCACACCGGGGAGCTGTTTTTT. It translates to CSVSHQEHTGELFF.